This is a list of T cell receptor beta chains from one sample in a study of CD8+CD57+ T cells in acquired aplastic anemia. TCRdb reprocessed the reads with MiXCR, giving one entry per CDR3 protein. The table lists 35,000 to 50,000 distinct CDR3 sequences, roughly two thirds of them singletons. Sequencing used sorted CD4+, CD8+, or CD8+CD57+ T cells (not recorded which) from PBMCs. The receptors come from a human donor in good health, serving as a control. The CDR3 runs from the conserved cysteine through the conserved F or W. The D gene is left open where the match is weak. Some rows have no size entry. The others give once, few or many, or a class for an expanded clone.

v_call: TRBV7-8; d_call: NA; clone_size: NA; j_call: TRBJ2-1; cdr3_aa: CASSLSEGEQFF; cdr3_nt: TGTGCCAGCAGCTTAAGTGAGGGAGAGCAGTTCTTC
v_call: TRBV7-9; d_call: NA; clone_size: NA; j_call: TRBJ2-5; cdr3_aa: CASSLGAQETQYF; cdr3_nt: TGTGCCAGCAGCTTAGGGGCCCAAGAGACCCAGTACTTC
v_call: TRBV2; d_call: TRBD1; clone_size: NA; j_call: TRBJ1-1; cdr3_aa: CASSGSGQPNTEAFF; cdr3_nt: TGTGCCAGCAGTGGTTCGGGACAGCCGAACACTGAAGCTTTCTTT
v_call: TRBV29-1; d_call: NA; clone_size: NA; j_call: TRBJ2-5; cdr3_aa: CSVEGSKTQYF; cdr3_nt: TGCAGCGTTGAAGGTTCGAAGACCCAGTACTTC
v_call: TRBV12-5; d_call: TRBD1; clone_size: many; j_call: TRBJ1-1; cdr3_aa: CASGFSADGQGAGTEAFF; cdr3_nt: TGTGCTAGTGGTTTTTCCGCCGACGGACAGGGGGCGGGCACTGAAGCTTTCTTT
v_call: TRBV7-9; d_call: TRBD1; clone_size: medium-sized; j_call: TRBJ2-7; cdr3_aa: CASSRTGTGGYEQYF; cdr3_nt: TGTGCCAGCAGCCGAACCGGGACAGGGGGCTACGAGCAGTACTTC
v_call: TRBV10-2; d_call: NA; clone_size: few; j_call: TRBJ2-1; cdr3_aa: CASSESTGINEQFF; cdr3_nt: TGCGCCAGCAGTGAGTCTACCGGGATCAATGAGCAGTTCTTC
v_call: TRBV10-1; d_call: TRBD1; clone_size: NA; j_call: TRBJ2-6; cdr3_aa: CASSGTGESGANVLTF; cdr3_nt: TGCGCCAGCAGTGGGACAGGGGAATCTGGGGCCAACGTCCTGACTTTC
v_call: TRBV9; d_call: NA; clone_size: NA; j_call: TRBJ2-1; cdr3_aa: CASSSTQRDEQFF; cdr3_nt: TGTGCCAGCAGCTCCACCCAGCGAGATGAGCAGTTCTTC
v_call: TRBV19; d_call: TRBD1; clone_size: NA; j_call: TRBJ2-7; cdr3_aa: CASGTGDDYEQYF; cdr3_nt: TGTGCCAGCGGGACAGGGGACGATTACGAGCAGTACTTC
v_call: TRBV24-1; d_call: NA; clone_size: NA; j_call: TRBJ2-2; cdr3_aa: CATSDPSPNTGELFF; cdr3_nt: TGTGCCACCAGTGATCCGAGCCCGAACACCGGGGAGCTGTTTTTT
v_call: TRBV7-8; d_call: NA; clone_size: medium-sized; j_call: TRBJ2-5; cdr3_aa: CASSSLGPQETQYF; cdr3_nt: TGTGCCAGCAGCTCTCTAGGGCCCCAAGAGACCCAGTACTTC
v_call: TRBV6-1; d_call: NA; clone_size: many; j_call: TRBJ1-1; cdr3_aa: CASSERGDWAEAFF; cdr3_nt: TGTGCCAGCAGCGAACGGGGCGATTGGGCTGAAGCTTTCTTT
v_call: TRBV15; d_call: NA; clone_size: NA; j_call: TRBJ1-1; cdr3_aa: CATSRAYGTEAFF; cdr3_nt: TGTGCCACCAGCAGAGCTTATGGCACTGAAGCTTTCTTT
v_call: TRBV7-8; d_call: TRBD1; clone_size: medium-sized; j_call: TRBJ2-7; cdr3_aa: CASSLGTGFGYEQYF; cdr3_nt: TGTGCCAGCAGCTTAGGGACAGGGTTTGGCTACGAGCAGTACTTC
v_call: TRBV10-3; d_call: NA; clone_size: once; j_call: TRBJ1-1; cdr3_aa: CAISQQDGDTEAFF; cdr3_nt: TGTGCCATCAGTCAACAAGATGGGGACACTGAAGCTTTCTTT
v_call: TRBV10-3; d_call: NA; clone_size: medium-sized; j_call: TRBJ2-5; cdr3_aa: CAISDSTGFNQETQYF; cdr3_nt: TGTGCCATCAGTGATTCCACAGGCTTTAACCAAGAGACCCAGTACTTC
v_call: TRBV29-1; d_call: NA; clone_size: NA; j_call: TRBJ2-5; cdr3_aa: CSVEDLVLMGTQYF; cdr3_nt: TGCAGCGTTGAAGATCTTGTCCTGATGGGGACCCAGTACTTC
v_call: TRBV6-5; d_call: NA; clone_size: few; j_call: TRBJ2-7; cdr3_aa: CASSSLGSEQYF; cdr3_nt: TGTGCCAGCAGTTCCCTAGGGAGCGAGCAGTACTTC
v_call: TRBV16; d_call: TRBD1; clone_size: many; j_call: TRBJ2-5; cdr3_aa: CASSQSSPAGTGQETQYF; cdr3_nt: TGTGCCAGCAGCCAGTCCAGCCCCGCCGGGACAGGTCAAGAGACCCAGTACTTC
v_call: TRBV7-9; d_call: TRBD1; clone_size: NA; j_call: TRBJ1-2; cdr3_aa: CASSLGTGANYGYTF; cdr3_nt: TGTGCCAGCAGCTTAGGGACAGGAGCTAACTATGGCTACACCTTC
v_call: TRBV20-1; d_call: TRBD1; clone_size: NA; j_call: TRBJ1-4; cdr3_aa: CSAYRGLREKLFF; cdr3_nt: TGCAGTGCGTACAGGGGGCTAAGAGAAAAACTGTTTTTT
v_call: TRBV5-1; d_call: TRBD2; clone_size: many; j_call: TRBJ2-3; cdr3_aa: CASSLGLAGGPSTDTQYF; cdr3_nt: TGCGCCAGCAGCCTGGGACTAGCGGGGGGCCCGAGCACAGATACGCAGTATTTT
v_call: TRBV7-2; d_call: NA; clone_size: medium-sized; j_call: TRBJ2-2; cdr3_aa: CASSLSSGELFF; cdr3_nt: TGTGCCAGCAGCTTATCCTCAGGGGAGCTGTTTTTT
v_call: TRBV10-3; d_call: TRBD1; clone_size: NA; j_call: TRBJ2-7; cdr3_aa: CAIRGTGVDEQYF; cdr3_nt: TGTGCCATCAGGGGGACAGGCGTGGACGAGCAGTACTTC
v_call: TRBV11-2; d_call: NA; clone_size: NA; j_call: TRBJ1-2; cdr3_aa: CASSLVSGQLYGYTF; cdr3_nt: TGTGCCAGCAGCTTAGTTTCCGGACAGCTCTATGGCTACACCTTC
v_call: TRBV2; d_call: NA; clone_size: NA; j_call: TRBJ2-7; cdr3_aa: CASCHRSSYEQYF; cdr3_nt: TGTGCCAGCTGCCACAGGAGCTCCTACGAGCAGTACTTC
v_call: TRBV29-1; d_call: NA; clone_size: NA; j_call: TRBJ1-1; cdr3_aa: CSVDRGFVEAFF; cdr3_nt: TGCAGCGTTGATCGCGGGTTCGTTGAAGCTTTCTTT
v_call: TRBV2; d_call: NA; clone_size: few; j_call: TRBJ2-7; cdr3_aa: CASRKGTGELYF; cdr3_nt: TGTGCCAGCAGGAAGGGCACCGGGGAGCTGTACTTC
v_call: TRBV25-1; d_call: TRBD1; clone_size: NA; j_call: TRBJ2-7; cdr3_aa: CASSASGTGGYEQYF; cdr3_nt: TGTGCCAGCAGTGCCTCCGGGACAGGGGGCTACGAGCAGTACTTC
v_call: TRBV5-4; d_call: TRBD1; clone_size: many; j_call: TRBJ2-7; cdr3_aa: CASSFGQGADEQYF; cdr3_nt: TGTGCCAGCAGCTTTGGACAGGGGGCGGACGAGCAGTACTTC
v_call: TRBV2; d_call: NA; clone_size: NA; j_call: TRBJ2-1; cdr3_aa: CASSSGPYNEQFF; cdr3_nt: TGTGCCAGCAGTTCGGGACCCTACAATGAGCAGTTCTTC
v_call: TRBV10-2; d_call: NA; clone_size: medium-sized; j_call: TRBJ2-3; cdr3_aa: CASKTSYTQYF; cdr3_nt: TGCGCCAGCAAGACCAGTTATACGCAGTATTTT
v_call: TRBV11-2; d_call: NA; clone_size: NA; j_call: TRBJ1-2; cdr3_aa: CASSLVAVNYGYTF; cdr3_nt: TGTGCCAGCAGTTTAGTGGCAGTTAACTATGGCTACACCTTC
v_call: TRBV19; d_call: TRBD2; clone_size: NA; j_call: TRBJ2-7; cdr3_aa: CASSTGTSAMGYEQYF; cdr3_nt: TGTGCCAGTAGTACCGGGACTAGCGCGATGGGTTACGAGCAGTACTTC
v_call: TRBV6-1; d_call: TRBD1; clone_size: many; j_call: TRBJ2-7; cdr3_aa: CASSTGGGNEQYF; cdr3_nt: TGTGCCAGCAGCACAGGGGGCGGCAACGAGCAGTACTTC
v_call: TRBV15; d_call: NA; clone_size: few; j_call: TRBJ2-3; cdr3_aa: CATRGFGTDTQYF; cdr3_nt: TGTGCCACCAGGGGATTCGGCACAGATACGCAGTATTTT
v_call: TRBV24-1; d_call: NA; clone_size: NA; j_call: TRBJ2-7; cdr3_aa: CATSDSTGNEQYF; cdr3_nt: TGTGCCACCAGTGACTCAACAGGGAACGAGCAGTACTTC
v_call: TRBV7-2; d_call: NA; clone_size: NA; j_call: TRBJ1-4; cdr3_aa: CASGVIGEKLFF; cdr3_nt: TGTGCCAGCGGCGTAATAGGCGAAAAACTGTTTTTT
v_call: TRBV27; d_call: NA; clone_size: many; j_call: TRBJ2-7; cdr3_aa: CASSLGKSYEQYF; cdr3_nt: TGTGCCAGCAGTTTAGGGAAATCTTACGAGCAGTACTTC
v_call: TRBV24-1; d_call: NA; clone_size: NA; j_call: TRBJ2-1; cdr3_aa: CATAHGGKVNEQFF; cdr3_nt: TGTGCCACCGCCCACGGAGGGAAAGTTAATGAGCAGTTCTTC
v_call: TRBV29-1; d_call: NA; clone_size: NA; j_call: TRBJ2-7; cdr3_aa: CSVDAGDYEQYF; cdr3_nt: TGCAGCGTTGACGCAGGGGACTACGAGCAGTACTTC
v_call: TRBV20-1; d_call: TRBD2; clone_size: few; j_call: TRBJ2-3; cdr3_aa: CSARVAGGTTDTQYF; cdr3_nt: TGCAGTGCTAGGGTAGCGGGAGGTACTACAGATACGCAGTATTTT
v_call: TRBV7-9; d_call: NA; clone_size: NA; j_call: TRBJ1-2; cdr3_aa: CAVLNYGYTF; cdr3_nt: TGTGCCGTTCTAAACTATGGCTACACCTTC